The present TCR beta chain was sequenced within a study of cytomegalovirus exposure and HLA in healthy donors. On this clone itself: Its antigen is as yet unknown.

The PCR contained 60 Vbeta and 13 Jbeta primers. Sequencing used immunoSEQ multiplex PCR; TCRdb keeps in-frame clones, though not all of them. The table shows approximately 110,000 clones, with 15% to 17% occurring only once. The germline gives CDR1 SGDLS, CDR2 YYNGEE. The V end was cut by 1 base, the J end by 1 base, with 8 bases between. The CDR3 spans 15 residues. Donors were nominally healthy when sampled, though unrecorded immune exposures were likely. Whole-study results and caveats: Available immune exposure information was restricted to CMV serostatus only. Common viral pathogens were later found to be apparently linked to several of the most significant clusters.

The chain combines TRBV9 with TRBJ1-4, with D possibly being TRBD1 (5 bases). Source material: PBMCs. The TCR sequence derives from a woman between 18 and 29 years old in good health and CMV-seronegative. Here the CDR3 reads CASSVRGGTNEKLFF. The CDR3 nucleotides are TGTGCCAGCAGCGTAAGGGGAGGAACTAATGAAAAACTGTTTTTT.